The clone carrying this T cell receptor (beta chain) has only a few counts. Its matching antigen is unknown. This specimen comes from a study of shared clonotypes between healthy human individuals. Study-level findings and limits: Despite large depth, rarefaction showed incomplete sorted-subset sequencing. The small donor group covered limited genetic and exposure diversity.

Genomic DNA per cell subset filled all wells of several immunoSEQ plates. Template for every sorted-subset replicate PCR totaled roughly 200 ng DNA, about 30,000 T cell genomes. Sequenced by immunoSEQ multiplex PCR; TCRdb stores in-frame clones only, minus some. The sample records around 700,000 clones, about two thirds being singletons. Germline V gene data show CDR1 as MNHEY and CDR2 as SVGAGI. V lost 2 bases to trimming and J lost 8 bases, with 9 bases between them. CDR3 size: 12 residues. What was sequenced was memory CD4+ T cells sorted from blood. Subset defined: CD45RA-negative fraction. The source of this sequence is a woman aged 25 to 39 in good health. V and J are TRBV6-5 and TRBJ1-2, with D unclear. The CDR3 bases are TGTGCCAGCAGTTACCCAGAGGGCGGCTACACCTTC. Its translation is CASSYPEGGYTF.